Listed here are 6 T cell receptor beta chains from one sample, sequenced in a study of T cell changes during pregnancy in multiple sclerosis. Some clones are missing from TCRdb's copy, which holds only in-frame ones; the method was immunoSEQ multiplex PCR. The sample lists approximately 42,000 clones; roughly 80% were seen once. The sequencing used CD4+ T cells from peripheral blood mononuclear cells, collected before pregnancy. All receptors derive from a female donor with multiple sclerosis, enrolled in a pregnancy study.

V usage is TRBV2 and J usage is TRBJ2-7; D may be TRBD1 (6 bases). This CDR3 comprises 13 residues. The germline V gene has CDR1 SNHLY and CDR2 FYNNEI. Trimming took off 9 bases at V and 3 bases at J, with 15 bases between the two ends. CDR3 bases: TGTGCCAGGGCAGCAGGGGCCGGCTACGAGCAGTACTTC. This gives the protein CARAAGAGYEQYF.

This clone was seen a few times. V usage is TRBV19 and J usage is TRBJ2-2; 7 bases match TRBD1. The CDR3 consists of 16 residues. The germline V gene has CDR1 LNHDA and CDR2 SQIVND (reference sequence). After removal of 8 bases from V and 5 bases from J, the junction contained 14 bases not matched to a gene. CDR3 coding DNA: TGTGCCAGTGCCGACAGGGACGTCCGCGGGACCGGGGAGCTGTTTTTT. It yields the protein CASADRDVRGTGELFF.

This clone is a singleton in its sample. The junction departs from germline at one end; a sequencing error may be responsible. The chain combines TRBV25-1 with TRBJ1-1, with D possibly being TRBD1 (6 bases). This CDR3 comprises 12 residues. In germline, CDR1 is MGHDK, CDR2 SYGVNS. This chain's CDR3 is CPGGGRDTEAFF. DNA of the CDR3: TGCCCCGGGGGGGGCCGGGACACTGAAGCTTTCTTT.

The J gene is TRBJ2-5, the V gene TRBV7-6; D unresolved. The CDR3 loop spans 11 amino acids. V gave up 5 bases and J gave up 4 bases, with 5 bases separating them. The germline V gene has CDR1 SGHVS and CDR2 FNYEAQ. DNA for the CDR3: TGTGCCAGCAGCCCCCGAGAGACCCAGTACTTC. Translation: CASSPRETQYF.

This rearrangement joins TRBV29-1 to TRBJ1-2; possibly TRBD1 for D (6 bases). V was cut by 6 bases and J by 6 bases, with 26 bases left in between. Germline loops: CDR1 SQVTM, CDR2 ANQGSEA. The CDR3 contains 16 residues. This chain's CDR3 is CSVPRQATVGVHGYTF. The CDR3 coding sequence is TGCAGCGTCCCGCGACAGGCCACGGTTGGGGTCCATGGCTACACCTTC.

This chain joins TRBV6-1 and TRBJ2-6; D ambiguous. V was trimmed by 6 bases and J by 0 bases, leaving 9 bases between them. Germline V gene sequence: CDR1 MNHNS, CDR2 SASEGT. There are 15 residues in the CDR3. The CDR3: CASRPRHSGANVLTF. The CDR3 region has the DNA TGTGCCAGCAGGCCCCGACACTCTGGGGCCAACGTCCTGACTTTC.